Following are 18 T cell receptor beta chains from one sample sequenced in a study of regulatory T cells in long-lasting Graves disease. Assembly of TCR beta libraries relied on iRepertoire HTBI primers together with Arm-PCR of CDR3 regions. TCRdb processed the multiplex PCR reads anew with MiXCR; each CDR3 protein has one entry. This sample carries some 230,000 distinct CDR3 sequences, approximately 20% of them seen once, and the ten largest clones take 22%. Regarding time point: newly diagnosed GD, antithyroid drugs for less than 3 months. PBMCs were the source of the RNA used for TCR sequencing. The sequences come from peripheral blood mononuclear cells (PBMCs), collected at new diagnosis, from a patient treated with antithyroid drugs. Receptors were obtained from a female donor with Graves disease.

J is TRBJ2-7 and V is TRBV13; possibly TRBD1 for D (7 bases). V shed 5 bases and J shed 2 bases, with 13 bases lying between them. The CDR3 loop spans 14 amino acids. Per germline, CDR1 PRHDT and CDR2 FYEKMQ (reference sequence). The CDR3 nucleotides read TGTGCCAGCAGCCCAGGGGGGAGCCCCTACGAGCAGTACTTC. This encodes CASSPGGSPYEQYF.

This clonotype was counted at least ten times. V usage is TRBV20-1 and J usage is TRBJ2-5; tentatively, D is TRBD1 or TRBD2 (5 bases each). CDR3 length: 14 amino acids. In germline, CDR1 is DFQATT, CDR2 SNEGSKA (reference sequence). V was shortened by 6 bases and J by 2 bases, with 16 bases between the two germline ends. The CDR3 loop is CSAATAAEQETQYF. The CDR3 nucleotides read TGCAGTGCCGCGACAGCAGCGGAGCAAGAGACCCAGTACTTC.

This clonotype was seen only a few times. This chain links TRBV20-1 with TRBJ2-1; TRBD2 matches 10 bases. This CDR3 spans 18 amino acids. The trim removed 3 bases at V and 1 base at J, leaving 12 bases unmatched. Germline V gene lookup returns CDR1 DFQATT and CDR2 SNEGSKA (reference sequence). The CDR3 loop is CSARSASGSAGSYNEQFF. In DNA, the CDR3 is TGCAGTGCTAGGTCGGCTAGCGGGAGCGCCGGTTCCTACAATGAGCAGTTCTTC.

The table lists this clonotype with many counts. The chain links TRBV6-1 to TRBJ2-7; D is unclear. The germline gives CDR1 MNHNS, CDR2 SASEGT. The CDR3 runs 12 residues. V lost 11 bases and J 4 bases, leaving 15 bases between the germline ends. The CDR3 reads CAAARIEYEQYF. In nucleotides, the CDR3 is TGTGCCGCCGCACGAATTGAGTACGAGCAGTACTTC.

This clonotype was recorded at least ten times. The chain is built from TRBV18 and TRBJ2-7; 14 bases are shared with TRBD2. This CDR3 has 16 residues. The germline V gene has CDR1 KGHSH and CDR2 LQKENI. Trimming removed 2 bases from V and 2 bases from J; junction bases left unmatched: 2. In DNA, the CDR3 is TGTGCCAGCTCACCAGGGACTAGCGGGAGACCCTACGAGCAGTACTTC. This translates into CASSPGTSGRPYEQYF.

The CDR3 DNA reads TGTGCCACCTTGGAAGGGGATACGCAGTATTTT. Its translation: CATLEGDTQYF. V is TRBV15 and J is TRBJ2-3, with D uncertain. Germline V CDR1 and CDR2: LNHNV, YYDKDF (reference sequence). Trimming took 8 bases from V and 6 from J, leaving 9 bases between them. The CDR3 runs 11 residues.

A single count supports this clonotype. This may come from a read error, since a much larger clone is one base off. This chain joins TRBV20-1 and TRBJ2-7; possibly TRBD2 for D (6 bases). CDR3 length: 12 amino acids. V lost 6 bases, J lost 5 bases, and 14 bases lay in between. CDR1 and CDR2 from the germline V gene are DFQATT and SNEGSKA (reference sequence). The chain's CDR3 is CSARRGVHEQYF. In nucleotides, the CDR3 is TGCAGTGCCCGGAGGGGCGTTCACGAGCAGTACTTC.

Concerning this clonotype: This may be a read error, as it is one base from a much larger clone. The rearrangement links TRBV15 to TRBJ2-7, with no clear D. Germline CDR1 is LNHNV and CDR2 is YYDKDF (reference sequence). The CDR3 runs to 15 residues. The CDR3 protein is CTTSREVLTAYEQYF. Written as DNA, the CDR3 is TGTACCACCAGCAGAGAGGTCCTTACGGCCTACGAGCAGTACTTC.

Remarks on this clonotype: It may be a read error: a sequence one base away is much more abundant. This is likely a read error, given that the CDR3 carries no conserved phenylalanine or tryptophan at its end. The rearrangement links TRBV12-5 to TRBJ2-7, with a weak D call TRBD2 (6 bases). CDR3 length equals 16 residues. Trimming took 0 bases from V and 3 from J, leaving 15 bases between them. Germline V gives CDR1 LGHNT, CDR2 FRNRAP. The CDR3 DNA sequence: TGTGCTAGTGGTTTGGTAATAGCGGAGAACCACTACGAGCAGTACCTC. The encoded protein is CASGLVIAENHYEQYL.

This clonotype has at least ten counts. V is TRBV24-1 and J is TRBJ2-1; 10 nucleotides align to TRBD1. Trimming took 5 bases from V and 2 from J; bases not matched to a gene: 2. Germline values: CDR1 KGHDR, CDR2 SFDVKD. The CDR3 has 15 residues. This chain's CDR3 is CATSGQGAPYNEQFF. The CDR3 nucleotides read TGTGCCACCAGTGGACAGGGGGCGCCCTACAATGAGCAGTTCTTC.

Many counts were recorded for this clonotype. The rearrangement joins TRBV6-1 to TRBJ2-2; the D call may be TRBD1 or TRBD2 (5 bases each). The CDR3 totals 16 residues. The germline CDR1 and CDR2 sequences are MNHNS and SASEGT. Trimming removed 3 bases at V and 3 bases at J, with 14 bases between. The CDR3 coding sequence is TGTGCCAGCAGTGACATGGGACGACGATACACCGGGGAGCTGTTTTTT. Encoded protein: CASSDMGRRYTGELFF.

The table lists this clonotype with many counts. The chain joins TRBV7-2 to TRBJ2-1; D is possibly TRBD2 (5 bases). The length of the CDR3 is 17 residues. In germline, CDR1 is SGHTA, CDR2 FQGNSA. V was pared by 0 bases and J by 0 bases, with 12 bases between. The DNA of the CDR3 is TGTGCCAGCAGCTTAGCGCAGCGGCGCAGCTCCTACAATGAGCAGTTCTTC. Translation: CASSLAQRRSSYNEQFF.

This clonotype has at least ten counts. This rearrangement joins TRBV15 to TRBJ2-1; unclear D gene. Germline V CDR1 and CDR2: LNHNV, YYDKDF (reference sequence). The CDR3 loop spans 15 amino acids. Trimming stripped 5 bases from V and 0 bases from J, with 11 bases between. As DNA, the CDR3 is TGTGCCACCAGCTTCAGTAGGAGCTCCTACAATGAGCAGTTCTTC. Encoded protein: CATSFSRSSYNEQFF.

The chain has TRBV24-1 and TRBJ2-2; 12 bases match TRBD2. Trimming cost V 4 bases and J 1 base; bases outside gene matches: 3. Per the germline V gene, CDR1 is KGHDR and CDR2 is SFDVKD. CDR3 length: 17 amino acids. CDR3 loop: CATSEGGLAGNTGELFF. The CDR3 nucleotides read TGTGCCACCAGTGAGGGGGGACTAGCGGGGAACACCGGGGAGCTGTTTTTT.

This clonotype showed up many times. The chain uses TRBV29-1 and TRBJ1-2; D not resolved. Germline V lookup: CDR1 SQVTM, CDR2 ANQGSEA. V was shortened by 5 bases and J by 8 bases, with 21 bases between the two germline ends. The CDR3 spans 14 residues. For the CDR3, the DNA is TGCAGCGTTAAGACATCCTCCTTGATGGGGGGCTACACCTTC. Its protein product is CSVKTSSLMGGYTF.

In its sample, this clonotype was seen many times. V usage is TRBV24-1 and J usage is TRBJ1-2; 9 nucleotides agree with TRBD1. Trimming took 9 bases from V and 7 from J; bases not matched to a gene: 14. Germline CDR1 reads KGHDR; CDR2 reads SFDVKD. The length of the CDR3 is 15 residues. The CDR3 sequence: CATHNGGQGTGGYTF. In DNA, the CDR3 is TGTGCCACCCATAACGGAGGACAGGGGACGGGTGGCTACACCTTC.

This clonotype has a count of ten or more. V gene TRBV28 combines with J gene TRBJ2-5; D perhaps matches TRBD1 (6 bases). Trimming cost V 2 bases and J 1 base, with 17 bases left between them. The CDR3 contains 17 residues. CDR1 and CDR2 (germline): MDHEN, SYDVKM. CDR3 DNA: TGTGCCAGCAGTTTACCTCGACAGTTAGGGGGCCAAGAGACCCAGTACTTC. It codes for CASSLPRQLGGQETQYF.

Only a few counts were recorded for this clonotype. CDR3 amino acids: CASRAGTNSNEQFF. In DNA form, the CDR3 reads TGTGCCAGCAGGGCCGGGACAAATAGCAATGAGCAGTTCTTC. The chain joins TRBV7-9 to TRBJ2-1, with a weak D call TRBD1 (6 bases). Per germline, CDR1 SEHNR and CDR2 FQNEAQ (reference sequence). V was cut by 6 bases and J by 6 bases, with 15 bases left in between. The CDR3 runs 14 residues.